Each of the 3 T cell receptor beta chains below was sequenced from the same sample in a study of blood T cell repertoires in COVID-19. Here immunoSEQ multiplex PCR was the method, and the copy in TCRdb shows in-frame clones only, minus some. Among 100,000 to 150,000 clones listed, around 84% were seen once. Sequenced material: peripheral blood. The receptor set was obtained from an elderly woman with acute or convalescent COVID-19.

The V gene is TRBV7-9, the J gene TRBJ2-7; possibly TRBD2 for D (6 bases). The V gene lost 6 bases and the J gene lost 0 bases, with 9 bases spanning the gap. This CDR3 comprises 13 residues. CDR1 SEHNR and CDR2 FQNEAQ come from the germline V gene (reference sequence). The CDR3 coding sequence is TGTGCCAGCAGGATCGGGAGCTCCTACGAGCAGTACTTC. This sequence encodes CASRIGSSYEQYF.

J is TRBJ2-7 and V is TRBV6-5, with D tentatively TRBD2 (5 bases). CDR3 length: 14 amino acids. The V end was cut by 0 bases, the J end by 2 bases, with 8 bases between. Germline-derived CDR1 and CDR2 are MNHEY and SVGAGI. CDR3 residues: CASSYSRAAYEQYF. The CDR3 DNA reads as TGTGCCAGCAGTTACTCCCGAGCGGCCTACGAGCAGTACTTC.

As DNA, the CDR3 is TGTGCCAGCAGCCTGGACAGGGTGAACACCATATATTTT. Translated, it gives CASSLDRVNTIYF. The rearrangement uses TRBV5-4 and TRBJ1-3; 8 positions match TRBD1. Germline V CDR1 and CDR2: SGHNT, YYREEE (reference sequence). V lost 4 bases and J lost 7; bases outside the gene matches: 4. The CDR3 has 13 amino acids. Full variable domain (missing parts from reference TRBV5-4 and TRBJ1-3): ETGVTQSPTHLIKTRGQQVTLRCSSQSGHNTVSWYQQALGQGPQFIFQYYREEENGRGNFPPRFSGLQFPNYSSELNVNALELDDSALYLCASSLDRVNTIYFGEGSWLTVV.